Below are 29 T cell receptor beta chains sequenced from a single sample in a study of T cell responses to AZD1222 COVID-19 vaccine. The repertoire was sequenced with immunoSEQ multiplex PCR; TCRdb's copy has only in-frame clones and lacks some. Here the sample spans some 110,000 clones, more than 75% being singletons. The source material was peripheral blood, sampled 28 days after the second AZD1222 dose. Receptors originate from an adult who received the AZD1222 COVID-19 vaccine.

V usage is TRBV6-6 and J usage is TRBJ2-7, with 7 positions matching TRBD1. Germline V gene data show CDR1 as MNHNY and CDR2 as SVGAGI (reference sequence). The ends lost 4 bases at V and 0 bases at J; junction bases unmatched: 9. This CDR3 comprises 16 residues. The CDR3: CASSSQDRLSSYEQYF. DNA for the CDR3: TGTGCCAGCAGTTCACAGGACAGGTTGAGCTCCTACGAGCAGTACTTC.

The chain is built from TRBV7-2 and TRBJ1-5; D is unclear. CDR1 and CDR2 from the germline V gene are SGHTA and FQGNSA. V lost 0 bases and J lost 2, with 11 bases in between. The CDR3 sequence is 16 residues long. CDR3 in amino acids: CASSLAFHGGNQPQHF. For the CDR3, the DNA is TGTGCCAGCAGCTTAGCATTTCATGGGGGCAATCAGCCCCAGCATTTT.

This sequence joins TRBV19 and TRBJ1-2; 8 positions agree with TRBD1. CDR3 length equals 15 residues. V shed 1 base, J shed 3 bases, and the junction held 4 bases outside the gene matches. Per germline, CDR1 LNHDA and CDR2 SQIVND (reference sequence). CDR3 sequence (DNA): TGTGCCAGTAGTATAGCGCAGGGGGCGGACTATGGCTACACCTTC. Translation: CASSIAQGADYGYTF.

V is TRBV7-2 and J is TRBJ2-3; 9 bases line up with TRBD2. The germline CDR1 and CDR2 sequences are SGHTA and FQGNSA. The trim removed 1 base at V and 4 bases at J, leaving 6 bases unmatched. This CDR3 is 16 amino acids long. The CDR3 loop is CASSLGTSGRSDTQYF. For the CDR3, the DNA is TGTGCCAGCAGCTTAGGAACTAGCGGGCGGTCAGATACGCAGTATTTT.

The CDR3 nucleotides read TGTGCCAGCAGCGGACAGGGAGTTTCTGAAGCTTTCTTT. It is translated as CASSGQGVSEAFF. The gene calls are TRBV5-6 and TRBJ1-1; 8 nucleotides agree with TRBD1. Germline V gene lookup returns CDR1 SGHDT and CDR2 YYEEEE. V shed 4 bases, J shed 6 bases, and the junction held 5 bases outside the gene matches. The CDR3 consists of 13 residues. The full variable domain, with the rest looked up from reference TRBV5-6 and TRBJ1-1, is DAGVTQSPTHLIKTRGQQVTLRCSPKSGHDTVSWYQQALGQGPQFIFQYYEEEERQRGNFPDRFSGHQFPNYSSELNVNALLLGDSALYLCASSGQGVSEAFFGQGTRLTVV.

This chain joins TRBV10-3 and TRBJ1-1; perhaps TRBD1 as D (5 bases). Trimming shortened V by 5 bases and J by 1 base, and 11 bases separated the two germline ends. Germline V gene sequence: CDR1 ENHRY, CDR2 SYGVKD. CDR3 length: 14 amino acids. The DNA of the CDR3 is TGTGCCATCAGTTCCAGGGAGGCGAACACTGAAGCTTTCTTT. This gives the protein CAISSREANTEAFF.

V usage is TRBV28 and J usage is TRBJ1-2; tentative D call: TRBD1 (6 bases). CDR1 and CDR2 from the germline V gene are MDHEN and SYDVKM. V lost 5 bases, J lost 4 bases, and 20 bases lay in between. The CDR3 has 16 residues. CDR3 sequence reads: CASSPGTTPRFYGYTF. The CDR3 DNA follows: TGTGCCAGCAGTCCCGGGACAACCCCCAGATTCTATGGCTACACCTTC.

The chain uses TRBV30 and TRBJ1-2, with D unresolved. V was clipped by 0 bases and J by 7 bases, with 18 bases between them. Germline V gene sequence: CDR1 GTSNPN, CDR2 SVGIG (reference sequence). The CDR3 spans 15 residues. In nucleotides, the CDR3 is TGTGCCTGGAGTGTACTGGGCAGACACCTCGGTGGCTACACCTTC. This codes for CAWSVLGRHLGGYTF.

V usage is TRBV12-3 or TRBV12-4 and J usage is TRBJ2-7; a possible D gene is TRBD2 (5 bases). V shed 6 bases and J shed 4 bases, with 13 bases lying between them. The CDR3 extends over 13 amino acids. CDR3 nucleotide sequence: TGTGCCAGCAGAAGACCCTCGGGGTACGAGCAGTACTTC. It codes for CASRRPSGYEQYF.

The chain links TRBV29-1 to TRBJ2-5; TRBD1 might be the D (6 bases). The CDR3 is made up of 13 amino acids. Trimming removed 5 bases at V and 5 bases at J, with 15 bases between. Germline V gene lookup returns CDR1 SQVTM and CDR2 ANQGSEA. The CDR3 is CSVFWGRGETQYF. CDR3 sequence (DNA): TGCAGCGTTTTTTGGGGGCGCGGGGAGACCCAGTACTTC.

The chain employs TRBV18 and TRBJ1-2; TRBD1 aligns across 10 bases. The CDR3 consists of 14 residues. CDR1 KGHSH and CDR2 LQKENI come from the germline V gene. Losses at the gene ends were 3 bases for V and 5 bases for J; bases not matched to a gene: 3. The DNA of the CDR3 is TGTGCCAGCTCACCCGACAGGGGGCCGTATGGCTACACCTTC. The encoded protein is CASSPDRGPYGYTF.

The chain is built from TRBV6-2 or TRBV6-3 and TRBJ2-3; either TRBD1 or TRBD2 may supply D (6 bases each). This CDR3 contains 14 residues. Germline V gene sequence: CDR1 MNHEY, CDR2 SVGEGT. Trimming pared 5 bases from V and 3 bases from J, leaving 12 bases between. Here the CDR3 DNA reads TGTGCCAGCAGTCGACAGGCGGGGACAGATACGCAGTATTTT. Its translation: CASSRQAGTDTQYF.

This chain links TRBV11-2 with TRBJ2-1, with TRBD1 matching over 8 bases. Germline CDR1 is SGHAT and CDR2 is FQNNGV. J was trimmed by 3 bases and V by 2 bases; bases with no gene match: 15. The CDR3 loop spans 19 amino acids. The CDR3 DNA is TGTGCCAGCAGCTTATCCCAGGGGGCTTACAGTACGGTCTACAATGAGCAGTTCTTC. Amino acids: CASSLSQGAYSTVYNEQFF.

The chain links TRBV6-5 to TRBJ2-7; 9 nucleotides agree with TRBD2. The CDR3 is made up of 14 amino acids. CDR1 is MNHEY and CDR2 is SVGAGI in the germline V gene. Unmatched junction bases numbered 4, after V lost 4 bases and J lost 3 bases. This CDR3 is CASSSGLARYEQYF. The CDR3 DNA follows: TGTGCCAGCAGTTCAGGACTAGCGCGCTACGAGCAGTACTTC.

J is TRBJ1-4 and V is TRBV7-2; D may be TRBD1 (5 bases). The CDR3 is made up of 15 amino acids. Deletions cut 5 bases from V and 8 bases from J, with 18 bases between. CDR1 SGHTA and CDR2 FQGNSA come from the germline V gene. Here the CDR3 DNA reads TGTGCCAGCAGCCTCCAGGGAGGAAGCGGGGAAAAACTGTTTTTT. Residues: CASSLQGGSGEKLFF.

This rearrangement joins TRBV10-2 to TRBJ1-1; 8 nucleotides agree with TRBD1. V shed 7 bases and J 2 bases; nucleotides not matched to a gene: 6. The CDR3 runs 14 residues. Germline CDR1 reads WSHSY; CDR2 reads SAAADI. This CDR3 is CASKDRGINTEAFF. The CDR3 nucleotides read TGCGCCAGCAAAGACAGGGGAATCAACACTGAAGCTTTCTTT.

The sample holds a few counts of this clone. The V call is TRBV3-1 (or the pseudogene TRBV3-2), the J call TRBJ1-1, with D uncertain. The CDR3 runs to 14 residues. Germline CDR1 reads LGHDT; CDR2 reads YNNKEL (reference sequence). Deletions cut 4 bases from V and 1 base from J, with 10 bases between. CDR3 coding DNA: TGTGCCAGCAGCCCCCAGTCATCGAACACTGAAGCTTTCTTT. Amino acid sequence: CASSPQSSNTEAFF.

The chain combines TRBV6-2 or TRBV6-3 with TRBJ1-1, with a weak D call TRBD1 (5 bases). The V and J ends lost 6 bases and 5 bases respectively, with 13 bases between them. CDR3 size: 13 residues. Germline V gene lookup returns CDR1 MNHEY and CDR2 SVGEGT. The DNA of the CDR3 is TGTGCCAGCAGCCCCCCGGGGGGTACTGAAGCTTTCTTT. Translating gives CASSPPGGTEAFF.

This rearrangement joins TRBV12-3 or TRBV12-4 to TRBJ1-2, with 10 bases identical to TRBD1. Losses at the gene ends were 6 bases for V and 8 bases for J; bases not matched to a gene: 6. The CDR3 extends over 13 amino acids. In DNA form, the CDR3 reads TGTGCCAGCAGCTCGACAGGGGGCGCGGGCTACACCTTC. Encoded protein: CASSSTGGAGYTF.

The rearrangement uses TRBV11-2 and TRBJ1-2; D is possibly TRBD1 (6 bases). The V gene's germline CDR1 is SGHAT and CDR2 FQNNGV. V dropped 0 bases and J dropped 8 bases, with 13 bases sitting between them. The CDR3 is 14 amino acids. CDR3 sequence: CASSLEQGVGGYTF. For the CDR3, the DNA is TGTGCCAGCAGCTTAGAACAGGGTGTTGGGGGCTACACCTTC. The full variable domain, completed using reference TRBV11-2 and TRBJ1-2, is EAGVAQSPRYKIIEKRQSVAFWCNPISGHATLYWYQQILGQGPKLLIQFQNNGVVDDSQLPKDRFSAERLKGVDSTLKIQPAKLEDSAVYLCASSLEQGVGGYTFGSGTRLTVV.

This chain connects TRBV7-9 to TRBJ1-3; TRBD1 matches at 7 bases. This CDR3 has 18 amino acids. The germline gives CDR1 SEHNR, CDR2 FQNEAQ (reference sequence). The V and J ends lost 4 bases and 0 bases, in that order; junction bases with no gene match: 12. CDR3 bases: TGTGCCAGCAGCTCGGGACAGCGAGAGCCCATCTCTGGAAACACCATATATTTT. It specifies CASSSGQREPISGNTIYF.

This chain uses TRBV7-3 with TRBJ2-2; D uncertain. Trimming took 2 bases from V and 5 from J, leaving 3 bases between them. The CDR3 is 12 amino acids. Germline V gives CDR1 SGHTA, CDR2 FQGTGA. CDR3 sequence (DNA): TGTGCCAGCAGCTTAGTGACCGGGGAGCTGTTTTTT. Residues: CASSLVTGELFF.

This chain connects TRBV3-1 (or the pseudogene TRBV3-2) to TRBJ1-4; no definite D call. Germline CDR1 is LGHDT and CDR2 is YNNKEL (reference sequence). The CDR3 loop spans 16 amino acids. V dropped 0 bases and J dropped 6 bases, with 14 bases sitting between them. DNA of the CDR3: TGTGCCAGCAGCCAAGACCGTCCAGTGGTGGATGAAAAACTGTTTTTT. It specifies CASSQDRPVVDEKLFF.

The chain is built from TRBV14 and TRBJ2-1; D unresolved. The CDR3 consists of 16 residues. V lost 1 base and J 10 bases, leaving 20 bases between the germline ends. Germline V gene sequence: CDR1 SGHDN, CDR2 FVKESK. Written as DNA, the CDR3 is TGTGCCAGCAGCCAAGCAATGGCTACCTACAACGGGGAGCAGTTCTTC. Translating gives CASSQAMATYNGEQFF.

This chain's CDR3 is CASSSRGTGWSAFF. The CDR3 DNA reads TGTGCCAGCAGCTCTCGTGGGACAGGATGGAGCGCTTTCTTT. The chain combines TRBV7-9 with TRBJ1-1; 8 nucleotides align to TRBD1. The CDR3 is 14 amino acids. The ends lost 4 bases at V and 11 bases at J; junction bases unmatched: 12. The germline V gene has CDR1 SEHNR and CDR2 FQNEAQ (reference sequence).

J is TRBJ1-1 and V is TRBV14; weak D call: TRBD1 (6 bases). The CDR3 has 17 residues. The V and J ends lost 5 bases and 1 base respectively, with 20 bases between them. Germline V lookup: CDR1 SGHDN, CDR2 FVKESK. CDR3 coding DNA: TGTGCCAGCAGCGCCGCAGATCGAACAGGGTGGAACACTGAAGCTTTCTTT. Encoded protein: CASSAADRTGWNTEAFF.

This clone was observed a few times. This rearrangement joins TRBV12-3 or TRBV12-4 to TRBJ2-7, with D maybe TRBD2 (5 bases). The ends were cut back, 3 bases at V and 2 bases at J, with 5 bases in the middle. CDR3 length: 12 residues. In nucleotides, the CDR3 is TGTGCCAGCAGTTTGGGAGCCTACGAGCAGTACTTC. Translating it yields CASSLGAYEQYF.

The J gene is TRBJ2-5, the V gene TRBV7-9; D may be TRBD1 or TRBD2 (6 bases each). Germline CDR1 and CDR2: SEHNR and FQNEAQ (reference sequence). Trimming took 1 base from V and 7 from J, leaving 10 bases between them. This CDR3 spans 13 amino acids. CDR3: CASSLDGGGTQYF. CDR3 DNA: TGTGCCAGCAGCTTAGACGGAGGGGGGACCCAGTACTTC.

The chain joins TRBV27 to TRBJ1-5, with no clear D. V lost 4 bases, J lost 2 bases, and 6 bases lay in between. Germline V gene lookup returns CDR1 MNHEY and CDR2 SMNVEV (reference sequence). The CDR3 consists of 13 residues. CDR3 sequence (DNA): TGTGCCAGCAGTTATGCAGGCAATCAGCCCCAGCATTTT. This sequence encodes CASSYAGNQPQHF.